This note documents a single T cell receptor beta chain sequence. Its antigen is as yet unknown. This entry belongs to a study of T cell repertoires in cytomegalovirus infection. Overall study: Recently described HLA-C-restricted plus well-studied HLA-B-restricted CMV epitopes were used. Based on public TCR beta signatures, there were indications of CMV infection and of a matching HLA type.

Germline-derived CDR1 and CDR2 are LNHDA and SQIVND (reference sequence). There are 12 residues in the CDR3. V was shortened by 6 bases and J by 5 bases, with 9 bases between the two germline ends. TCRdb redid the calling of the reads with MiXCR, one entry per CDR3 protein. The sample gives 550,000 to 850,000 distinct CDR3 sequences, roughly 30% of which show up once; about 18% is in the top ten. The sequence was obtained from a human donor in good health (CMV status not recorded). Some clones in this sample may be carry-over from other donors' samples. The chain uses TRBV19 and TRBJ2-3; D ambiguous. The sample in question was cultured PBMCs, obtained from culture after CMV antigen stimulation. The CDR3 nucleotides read TGTGCCAGTAGCCAGCAGGTAGATACGCAGTATTTT. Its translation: CASSQQVDTQYF. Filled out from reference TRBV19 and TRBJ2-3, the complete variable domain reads DGGITQSPKYLFRKEGQNVTLSCEQNLNHDAMYWYRQDPGQGLRLIYYSQIVNDFQKGDIAEGYSVSREKKESFPLTVTSAQKNPTAFYLCASSQQVDTQYFGPGTRLTVL.